The sequence of this TCR beta chain was determined in a study of graft-versus-host responses after intestinal transplantation. Findings and limits, study-wide: GvH clones appeared in recipient marrow, some first in ileum or blood.

Clones were sequenced by immunoSEQ multiplex PCR, and TCRdb holds only the in-frame ones, with some missing. The table records 80,000 to 100,000 clones, approximately 90% of them present only once. This CDR3 has 15 amino acids. The V gene's germline CDR1 is SGHVS and CDR2 FNYEAQ. V was trimmed by 3 bases and J by 6 bases, leaving 17 bases between them. A word on this clone: Its antigen is unidentified.

The receptor was isolated from a human donor who received an intestinal transplant. This sample comprised unstimulated CD4+ T cells sorted from spleen or lymph node cells, obtained before intestinal transplant. This chain uses TRBV7-6 with TRBJ1-2, with D possibly matching TRBD1 (6 bases). As DNA, the CDR3 is TGTGCCAGCAGCTTGGCCGGACAGCCCCGGGATGGCTACACCTTC. Translating it yields CASSLAGQPRDGYTF.